These 29 T cell receptor beta chains share one sample of origin, sequenced in a study of T cell changes during pregnancy in multiple sclerosis. Assay: immunoSEQ multiplex PCR; the TCRdb copy retains only in-frame clones and omits some. The table has 95,000 to 100,000 clones, about nine tenths seen once. Sequences were derived from peripheral blood, sampled in the second trimester of pregnancy. These receptors came from a female donor with multiple sclerosis, enrolled in a pregnancy study.

This rearrangement joins TRBV6-5 to TRBJ1-1, with 8 bases fitting TRBD1. Trimming took 5 bases from V and 3 from J; bases not matched to a gene: 8. This CDR3 has 15 residues. Germline loops: CDR1 MNHEY, CDR2 SVGAGI. The CDR3 is CASSGYGDRYTEAFF. As DNA, the CDR3 is TGTGCCAGCAGTGGCTACGGGGACAGGTACACTGAAGCTTTCTTT.

This chain links TRBV19 with TRBJ2-1; D is unclear. V lost 1 base and J 1 base, leaving 5 bases between the germline ends. Germline V gene data show CDR1 as LNHDA and CDR2 as SQIVND (reference sequence). The CDR3 has 14 residues. The CDR3 DNA reads as TGTGCCAGTAGTATAGGAGTTTCCTACAATGAGCAGTTCTTC. The encoded protein is CASSIGVSYNEQFF.

The chain recombines TRBV21-1 with TRBJ1-5. TRBV21-1 is marked as a pseudogene. The length of the CDR3 is 15 residues. CDR3: CASSKALAGHQPQHF. In DNA, the CDR3 is TGTGCCAGCAGCAAGGCGCTGGCGGGTCATCAGCCCCAGCATTTT.

This chain links TRBV19 with TRBJ2-1, with D maybe TRBD1 (5 bases). Trimming left V 6 bases short and J 0 bases short, with 12 bases between. This CDR3 is built from 15 residues. Germline V gene sequence: CDR1 LNHDA, CDR2 SQIVND (reference sequence). The CDR3 here is CASSREVRSYNEQFF. CDR3 DNA: TGTGCCAGTAGCAGGGAAGTCCGCTCCTACAATGAGCAGTTCTTC.

The gene calls are TRBV5-8 and TRBJ2-7, with 9 bases that match TRBD2. Germline V gene sequence: CDR1 SGHTS, CDR2 YDEGEE. There are 17 residues in the CDR3. The ends lost 4 bases at V and 4 bases at J; junction bases unmatched: 15. The CDR3 spells CASSRHLAGLLSYEQYF. CDR3 nucleotides: TGTGCCAGCAGCCGACATCTAGCGGGGCTGCTTTCTTACGAGCAGTACTTC. Supplemented by reference TRBV5-8 and TRBJ2-7, the full variable domain reads EAGVTQSPTHLIKTRGQQATLRCSPISGHTSVYWYQQALGLGLQFLLWYDEGEERNRGNFPPRFSGRQFPNYSSELNVNALELEDSALYLCASSRHLAGLLSYEQYFGPGTRLTVT.

The chain links TRBV6-5 to TRBJ1-1; TRBD1 is a possible D gene (5 bases). CDR1 MNHEY and CDR2 SVGAGI come from the germline V gene. The V gene lost 6 bases and the J gene lost 0 bases, with 11 bases spanning the gap. This CDR3 region has 14 residues. The CDR3 nucleotides read TGTGCCAGCAGCCAGACAGCCCTGAACACTGAAGCTTTCTTT. Translation gives CASSQTALNTEAFF.

The count of this clone is one. CDR3 amino acids: CASSSRVLAASSYNEQFF. The CDR3 nucleotides read TGTGCCAGCAGCTCTCGGGTACTAGCGGCAAGCTCCTACAATGAGCAGTTCTTC. The chain links TRBV7-9 to TRBJ2-1; TRBD2 agrees at 8 bases. With V trimmed by 4 bases and J by 0 bases, 11 bases remained unmatched. This CDR3 comprises 18 residues. In germline, CDR1 is SEHNR, CDR2 FQNEAQ (reference sequence).

The chain couples TRBV7-2 to TRBJ2-6; D perhaps matches TRBD1 (5 bases). CDR3 length equals 16 residues. Germline V lookup: CDR1 SGHTA, CDR2 FQGNSA. The V end was cut by 2 bases, the J end by 0 bases, with 8 bases between. CDR3 DNA: TGTGCCAGCAGCTTAAATAGGGGCTCTGGGGCCAACGTCCTGACTTTC. Amino acids: CASSLNRGSGANVLTF.

The chain combines TRBV5-4 with TRBJ1-1; perhaps TRBD1 as D (5 bases). Between the trimmed V and J ends, which lost 5 bases and 4 bases, there was a span of 9 bases. The CDR3 consists of 12 residues. Per germline, CDR1 SGHNT and CDR2 YYREEE (reference sequence). CDR3 DNA: TGTGCCAGCAGTCCTCAGGGCACTGAAGCTTTCTTT. It codes for CASSPQGTEAFF.

CDR3 residues: CASSPIVGLAHQETQYF. CDR3 nucleotides: TGTGCCAGCAGTCCTATAGTGGGACTAGCGCACCAAGAGACCCAGTACTTC. The genes are TRBV28 and TRBJ2-5; 10 nucleotides match TRBD2. Germline CDR1 reads MDHEN; CDR2 reads SYDVKM. With V trimmed by 5 bases and J by 0 bases, 9 bases remained unmatched. The CDR3 loop spans 17 amino acids.

The chain joins TRBV10-3 to TRBJ2-3; the match to TRBD2 covers 9 bases. Germline assignment: CDR1 ENHRY and CDR2 SYGVKD. After removal of 11 bases from V and 5 bases from J, the junction contained 11 bases not matched to a gene. The CDR3 contains 14 residues. The CDR3 loop reads CAFSRGGSEDTQYF. DNA of the CDR3: TGTGCCTTCTCGCGGGGGGGTTCGGAAGATACGCAGTATTTT.

The chain combines TRBV15 with TRBJ2-7; D unclear. The germline CDR1 and CDR2 sequences are LNHNV and YYDKDF (reference sequence). Trimming removed 1 base at V and 2 bases at J, with 12 bases between. The CDR3 is 15 residues long. CDR3 bases: TGTGCCACCAGCAGAGGACCCCCAGGCACCTACGAGCAGTACTTC. This codes for CATSRGPPGTYEQYF. Supplemented by reference TRBV15 and TRBJ2-7, the full variable domain reads DAMVIQNPRYQVTQFGKPVTLSCSQTLNHNVMYWYQQKSSQAPKLLFHYYDKDFNNEADTPDNFQSRRPNTSFCFLDIRSPGLGDTAMYLCATSRGPPGTYEQYFGPGTRLTVT.

The gene calls are TRBV2 and TRBJ1-1; D not resolved. V was trimmed by 2 bases and J by 7 bases, leaving 8 bases between them. Per germline, CDR1 SNHLY and CDR2 FYNNEI. The CDR3 covers 12 residues. CDR3 sequence reads: CASSEYTLEAFF. CDR3 sequence (DNA): TGTGCCAGCAGTGAATACACCCTTGAAGCTTTCTTT.

The CDR3 DNA reads TGCAGCGTTGCCTGGCAGGGGGCTTACGAGCAGTACTTC. Translating it yields CSVAWQGAYEQYF. The gene calls are TRBV29-1 and TRBJ2-7; 8 bases fit TRBD1. V lost 4 bases to trimming and J lost 4 bases; unmatched junction nucleotides: 6. Germline V gene data show CDR1 as SQVTM and CDR2 as ANQGSEA. This CDR3 contains 13 residues.

The chain combines TRBV28 with TRBJ2-5; D might be TRBD1 (6 bases). Germline CDR1 and CDR2: MDHEN and SYDVKM. CDR3 length equals 14 residues. The V gene lost 4 bases and the J gene lost 4 bases, with 13 bases spanning the gap. Written as DNA, the CDR3 is TGTGCCAGCAGTTCCCCAGGGGCCCTAGAGACCCAGTACTTC. Its translation: CASSSPGALETQYF.

This clone has just a few counts. This chain joins TRBV19 and TRBJ2-7, with 10 bases lining up with TRBD2. Germline V lookup: CDR1 LNHDA, CDR2 SQIVND (reference sequence). The CDR3 length is 15 residues. Trimming took 1 base from V and 3 from J; bases not matched to a gene: 3. The CDR3 spells CASSIASGSHYEQYF. In nucleotides, the CDR3 is TGTGCCAGTAGTATAGCTAGCGGGAGCCACTACGAGCAGTACTTC.

This clone has only a few counts. CDR3 protein: CASSLNRVNEQFF. The CDR3 DNA is TGTGCCAGCAGCTTAAACAGGGTCAATGAGCAGTTCTTC. The chain employs TRBV11-2 and TRBJ2-1; a weak D match, TRBD1 (6 bases). The CDR3 length is 13 residues. Trimming took 2 bases from V and 6 from J, leaving 8 bases between them. The germline V gene has CDR1 SGHAT and CDR2 FQNNGV.

The V gene is TRBV2, the J gene TRBJ2-5; D uncertain. The germline V gene has CDR1 SNHLY and CDR2 FYNNEI. V was cut by 8 bases and J by 5 bases, with 12 bases left in between. CDR3 length: 12 residues. DNA of the CDR3: TGTGCCAGCCAACGGAGTTCGGAGACCCAGTACTTC. This gives the protein CASQRSSETQYF.

The sample holds one count of this clone. This chain joins TRBV6-5 and TRBJ1-5; tentatively, D is TRBD1 (6 bases). Trimming left V 6 bases short and J 7 bases short, with 13 bases between. CDR3 length: 13 amino acids. Germline loops: CDR1 MNHEY, CDR2 SVGAGI. CDR3 bases: TGTGCCAGCAGGGAGGACAGTTTCCAGCCCCAGCATTTT. Translation: CASREDSFQPQHF.

V and J are TRBV7-9 and TRBJ1-1; no clear D. This CDR3 contains 13 residues. The V gene lost 0 bases and the J gene lost 6 bases, with 8 bases spanning the gap. The germline gives CDR1 SEHNR, CDR2 FQNEAQ (reference sequence). Here the CDR3 DNA reads TGTGCCAGCAGCTTAGCGCCCGGAGCTGAAGCTTTCTTT. It is translated as CASSLAPGAEAFF.

The chain employs TRBV10-3 and TRBJ2-5, with 9 positions matching TRBD1. The CDR3 is made up of 14 amino acids. V was pared by 4 bases and J by 5 bases, with 5 bases of the junction left unmatched. Germline V gives CDR1 ENHRY, CDR2 SYGVKD. CDR3 sequence: CAISAPTGGETQYF. For the CDR3, the DNA is TGTGCCATCAGTGCCCCGACAGGGGGGGAGACCCAGTACTTC.

This clone appeared once. V and J are TRBV9 and TRBJ2-1, with D tentatively TRBD2 (5 bases). The V end lost 2 bases, the J end lost 1 base, and 7 bases lay between the germline ends. The CDR3 sequence is 14 residues long. CDR1 is SGDLS, CDR2 YYNGEE, per germline. CDR3 region: CASSVSGSYNEQFF. The DNA for the CDR3 is TGTGCCAGCAGCGTCTCGGGGTCCTACAATGAGCAGTTCTTC.

The chain is built from TRBV11-1 and TRBJ2-5; D call uncertain. This CDR3 is 14 amino acids long. V lost 1 base and J lost 4, with 10 bases in between. Germline V gene lookup returns CDR1 SGHAT and CDR2 FQDESV (reference sequence). The CDR3 bases are TGTGCCAGCAGCTTAGGGCGGATACGAGAGACCCAGTACTTC. The encoded protein is CASSLGRIRETQYF.

Regarding this clone: The junction differs from germline at one of its ends, possibly a read error. J is TRBJ2-1 and V is TRBV7-7; 13 positions agree with TRBD2. Germline V CDR1 and CDR2: SSHAT, FNYEAQ (reference sequence). The CDR3 runs 20 residues. This CDR3 reads CASSLAPGLAGQSSYNEQFF. The CDR3 region has the DNA TGTGCTAGCAGCCTTGCCCCGGGACTAGCGGGACAGAGCTCCTACAATGAGCAGTTCTTC. The full variable domain, in which reference TRBV7-7 and TRBJ2-1 provide the parts outside the CDR3, is GAGVSQSPRYKVTKRGQDVTLRCDPISSHATLYWYQQALGQGPEFLTYFNYEAQPDKSGLPSDRFSAERPEGSISTLTIQRTEQRDSAMYRCASSLAPGLAGQSSYNEQFFGPGTRLTVL.

With regard to this clone: The junction departs from germline at one end; a sequencing error may be responsible. The chain uses TRBV28 and TRBJ2-7; D remains ambiguous. Germline CDR1 MDHEN, CDR2 SYDVKM. There are 11 residues in the CDR3. CDR3 in amino acids: CASIGLTRIFF. CDR3 DNA: TGTGCCAGCATAGGTTTAACGAGGATATTCTTC.

The V gene is TRBV2, the J gene TRBJ2-7; D remains unclear. Germline-derived CDR1 and CDR2 are SNHLY and FYNNEI. CDR3 length equals 10 residues. V was trimmed by 7 bases and J by 7 bases, leaving 8 bases between them. The CDR3 sequence: CASIGKEQYF. CDR3 coding DNA: TGTGCCAGCATCGGTAAGGAGCAGTACTTC.

The rearrangement uses TRBV7-2 and TRBJ2-3; the match to TRBD1 covers 7 bases. The length of the CDR3 is 16 residues. After removal of 1 base from V and 7 bases from J, the junction contained 11 bases not matched to a gene. CDR1 is SGHTA and CDR2 is FQGNSA in the germline V gene. CDR3: CASSLDPLPRGNTQYF. CDR3 nucleotide sequence: TGTGCCAGCAGCTTAGACCCCCTCCCCAGGGGGAATACGCAGTATTTT. Together with reference TRBV7-2 and TRBJ2-3, the CDR3 gives the full variable domain: GAGVSQSPSNKVTEKGKDVELRCDPISGHTALYWYRQSLGQGLEFLIYFQGNSAPDKSGLPSDRFSAERTGGSVSTLTIQRTQQEDSAVYLCASSLDPLPRGNTQYFGPGTRLTVL.

As DNA, the CDR3 is TGTGCCAGCAGCCCCGGGACTAACACTGAAGCTTTCTTT. Encoded protein: CASSPGTNTEAFF. The chain links TRBV13 to TRBJ1-1; TRBD1 might be the D (5 bases). Germline V lookup: CDR1 PRHDT, CDR2 FYEKMQ (reference sequence). Trimming pared 5 bases from V and 2 bases from J, leaving 9 bases between. There are 13 residues in the CDR3.

V usage is TRBV28 and J usage is TRBJ2-1; 7 nucleotides match TRBD2. From germline, CDR1 is MDHEN and CDR2 SYDVKM. This CDR3 has 14 residues. The ends lost 6 bases at V and 6 bases at J; junction bases unmatched: 8. The CDR3 DNA is TGTGCCAGCAGGCCCAGCGGGACCCCCAATGAGCAGTTCTTC. Translation gives CASRPSGTPNEQFF.